The rows below give T cell receptor beta chains drawn from one sample of a study of blood T cell repertoires in COVID-19. Data came from immunoSEQ multiplex PCR; TCRdb stores just in-frame clones and leaves some out. The sample holds 150,000 to 200,000 clones, 80% to 90% seen once. The sequenced material came from peripheral blood. All receptors derive from a man aged 18 to 35 who had recovered from COVID-19. The conserved cysteine and the conserved F or W are not part of the CDR3 here.

v_call,cdr3_length,cdr3_aa
TRBV11-2,10,ASSLDSYEQY
TRBV9,13,ASSPGTANTGELF
TRBV27,13,ASSLSGGHNQPQH
TRBV25-1,10,ASSVSGYEQY
TRBV4-3,13,ASSQGTSGSETQY
TRBV30,11,AWSRDTVGEQY
TRBV27,12,ASSPRTAQETQY
TRBV28,13,ASRPLRGPGEKLF
TRBV7-9,13,ASSAGQGAGNTIY
TRBV3-1/TRBV3-2,13,ASSSGRGNTGELF
TRBV6-6,13,ASSSRGLLGTEAF
TRBV28,12,ASSTRAAHTEAF
TRBV9,12,ASSVGQLTGELF
TRBV24-1,12,ATSPTGGKETQY
TRBV4-3,10,ASSQDGSGAF
TRBV6-4,11,ASRDRSNTEAF
TRBV7-9,13,ASSLARGDNSPLH
TRBV11-3,12,ASSWGQGTGEQF
TRBV5-5,14,ASSLGAGSSYNEQF
TRBV5-8,13,ASSFAAQIRYGYT
TRBV19,14,ASSPSRLPSYNEQF
TRBV9,13,ASKRSARLTGELF
TRBV6-1,12,ASSEGRNYQPQH
TRBV5-1,16,ASSSDGGFQLSSYEQY
TRBV21-1,10,ASNGHTGELF
TRBV7-6,13,ASSLGWSGTGELF
TRBV9,13,ASSVSGASSHEQY
TRBV3-1/TRBV3-2,13,ASSRKGPGRNEQF
TRBV6-6,11,ASSYSADYGYT
TRBV10-2,14,ASRRLAGTGSNEQF
TRBV11-2,12,ASSPEPGVPTQY
TRBV27,12,ASRPGHLNTEAF